Each of the 25 T cell receptor beta chains below was sequenced from the same sample in a study of T cell changes during pregnancy in multiple sclerosis. Using immunoSEQ multiplex PCR, the repertoire was profiled, and TCRdb retains in-frame clones only, with some absent. This sample carries 79,000 or so clones, approximately 90% of them seen once, and the ten largest clones take roughly 1.9%. The sequencing here drew on peripheral blood, taken in the first trimester of pregnancy. Receptors originate from a female donor in good health, enrolled as a control in a pregnancy study.

V and J are TRBV10-3 and TRBJ2-7, with 7 bases that match TRBD2. Germline trimming cut 2 bases from V and 0 bases from J; bases unmatched to any gene: 10. Germline values: CDR1 ENHRY, CDR2 SYGVKD. This CDR3 is 17 amino acids long. CDR3 loop: CAISEALGGDLSYEQYF. CDR3 nucleotide sequence: TGTGCCATCAGTGAGGCCTTGGGAGGGGACCTCTCCTACGAGCAGTACTTC.

The chain links TRBV20-1 to TRBJ2-5; D not resolved. The end of the DNA is better explained by TRBJ2-7, so the J call may be wrong. Germline V gene data show CDR1 as DFQATT and CDR2 as SNEGSKA (reference sequence). The CDR3 is 11 residues long. The CDR3 region has the DNA TGCAGTGCTAGGCCCTCCTACGAGCAGTACTTC. Translated: CSARPSYEQYF.

The chain employs TRBV9 and TRBJ1-2, with 7 positions matching TRBD1. The CDR3 totals 16 residues. Trimming cost V 3 bases and J 2 bases; bases outside gene matches: 10. Germline CDR1 SGDLS, CDR2 YYNGEE. The CDR3: CASSGYRGRGNYGYTF. CDR3 DNA: TGTGCCAGCAGCGGGTACAGGGGCAGAGGGAACTATGGCTACACCTTC.

CDR3 protein: CASSLQGAGTEAFF. The CDR3 region has the DNA TGTGCCAGCAGCTTACAGGGGGCCGGCACTGAAGCTTTCTTT. The gene calls are TRBV7-3 and TRBJ1-1, with 8 bases lining up with TRBD1. J lost 4 bases, V lost 2 bases, and 3 bases had no gene match. The CDR3 totals 14 residues. The V gene's germline CDR1 is SGHTA and CDR2 FQGTGA.

This chain connects TRBV28 to TRBJ2-3; no firm D call. Trimming stripped 7 bases from V and 2 bases from J, with 13 bases between. CDR1 and CDR2 from the germline V gene are MDHEN and SYDVKM. This CDR3 is 14 amino acids long. The CDR3 nucleotides read TGTGCCAGCACCCCAGGTGGGTTCACAGATACGCAGTATTTT. It is translated as CASTPGGFTDTQYF. The full variable domain, in which reference TRBV28 and TRBJ2-3 provide the parts outside the CDR3, is DVKVTQSSRYLVKRTGEKVFLECVQDMDHENMFWYRQDPGLGLRLIYFSYDVKMKEKGDIPEGYSVSREKKERFSLILESASTNQTSMYLCASTPGGFTDTQYFGPGTRLTVL.

CDR3 region: CASLLRESGETQYF. CDR3 sequence (DNA): TGCGCCAGTCTGCTAAGGGAGTCAGGAGAGACCCAGTACTTC. This chain joins TRBV4-3 and TRBJ2-5; D might be TRBD2 (5 bases). Trimming pared 9 bases from V and 4 bases from J, leaving 18 bases between. This CDR3 comprises 14 residues. Germline CDR1 is LGHNA and CDR2 is YSLEER.

The chain uses TRBV7-3 and TRBJ1-1; D possibly corresponds to TRBD1 (6 bases). CDR3 size: 12 residues. In germline, CDR1 is SGHTA, CDR2 FQGTGA. Trimming removed 5 bases from V and 5 bases from J, with 9 bases in between. The CDR3: CASSPGQTEAFF. The CDR3 DNA sequence: TGTGCCAGCAGCCCTGGACAGACTGAAGCTTTCTTT. Based on the CDR3 plus reference TRBV7-3 and TRBJ1-1, the full variable domain is GAGVSQTPSNKVTEKGKYVELRCDPISGHTALYWYRQSLGQGPEFLIYFQGTGAADDSGLPNDRFFAVRPEGSVSTLKIQRTERGDSAVYLCASSPGQTEAFFGQGTRLTVV.

This clone was seen only once. V gene TRBV19 combines with J gene TRBJ2-7, with 9 bases identical to TRBD1. V gave up 4 bases and J gave up 4 bases; unmatched junction bases: 8. The germline V gene has CDR1 LNHDA and CDR2 SQIVND (reference sequence). This CDR3 has 15 amino acids. The CDR3 sequence is CASSTPGQGGYEQYF. For the CDR3, the DNA is TGTGCCAGTAGTACACCGGGACAGGGCGGGTACGAGCAGTACTTC.

The genes are TRBV15 and TRBJ1-1, with 7 nucleotides matching TRBD1. Unmatched junction bases numbered 4, after V lost 5 bases and J lost 1 base. There are 14 residues in the CDR3. Per the germline V gene, CDR1 is LNHNV and CDR2 is YYDKDF (reference sequence). The CDR3 DNA reads TGTGCCACCAGCGTGGACAGGTGGAACACTGAAGCTTTCTTT. The encoded protein is CATSVDRWNTEAFF.

The CDR3 region is CASSPRIRYEQYF. In nucleotides, the CDR3 is TGTGCCAGCTCACCACGTATCCGCTACGAGCAGTACTTC. This chain connects TRBV18 to TRBJ2-7; D is undetermined. Germline CDR1 reads KGHSH; CDR2 reads LQKENI. V was shortened by 1 base and J by 3 bases, with 7 bases between the two germline ends. The CDR3 covers 13 residues.

This chain joins TRBV21-1 and TRBJ2-7; the table's D call TRBD1 went unverified against the DNA. TRBV21-1 is given as a pseudogene. CDR3 size: 14 residues. The CDR3 loop reads CASSKETVTYEQYF. CDR3 coding DNA: TGTGCCAGCAGCAAAGAAACAGTCACCTACGAGCAGTACTTC.

The V call is TRBV2, the J call TRBJ1-6; the D gene is possibly TRBD1 (5 bases). V was trimmed by 3 bases and J by 8 bases, leaving 11 bases between them. From germline, CDR1 is SNHLY and CDR2 FYNNEI. The CDR3 sequence is 14 residues long. CDR3 coding DNA: TGTGCCAGCAGTGATTCAGGGTGGGATTCACCCCTCCACTTT. Translation: CASSDSGWDSPLHF.

This clone is a singleton in its sample. The chain has TRBV29-1 and TRBJ2-7, with 7 positions matching TRBD1. V was clipped by 7 bases and J by 3 bases; unmatched bases: 6. The CDR3 has 12 amino acids. CDR1 SQVTM and CDR2 ANQGSEA come from the germline V gene. CDR3 DNA: TGCAGCGCGGGGACAGCGAACTACGAGCAGTACTTC. Its protein is CSAGTANYEQYF.

The V and J genes are TRBV7-2 and TRBJ2-4; 9 nucleotides agree with TRBD2. The CDR3 spans 15 residues. Germline CDR1 reads SGHTA; CDR2 reads FQGNSA. Trimming removed 1 base from V and 4 bases from J; junction bases left unmatched: 2. Here the CDR3 reads CASSLVAGVKNIQYF. CDR3 in DNA: TGTGCCAGCAGCTTAGTAGCGGGGGTAAAAAACATTCAGTACTTC.

The chain joins TRBV10-1 to TRBJ1-2, with D maybe TRBD1 (5 bases). The CDR3 loop spans 13 amino acids. Trimming took 10 bases from V and 7 from J, leaving 19 bases between them. Looked up from germline, CDR1 is WNHNN and CDR2 is SYGVQD (reference sequence). The CDR3 DNA sequence: TGCGCCATCCTCTCGGGGGGAAACCCTGGCTACACCTTC. Protein: CAILSGGNPGYTF.

The chain combines TRBV5-6 with TRBJ1-2, with D tentatively TRBD1 (5 bases). CDR1 SGHDT and CDR2 YYEEEE come from the germline V gene. The CDR3 covers 14 residues. The V and J ends lost 6 bases and 4 bases respectively, with 16 bases between them. The CDR3 bases are TGTGCCAGCACCAGGGCCACCCTGGGCTATGGCTACACCTTC. It codes for CASTRATLGYGYTF.

The rearrangement uses TRBV5-1 and TRBJ2-7, with 9 bases fitting TRBD1. V lost 2 bases and J lost 2; bases outside the gene matches: 2. The germline V gene encodes CDR1 SGHRS and CDR2 YFSETQ. The length of the CDR3 is 14 residues. The CDR3 here is CASSFGQGTYEQYF. For the CDR3, the DNA is TGCGCCAGCAGCTTCGGACAGGGGACCTACGAGCAGTACTTC.

The chain uses TRBV13 and TRBJ1-2, with 9 bases lining up with TRBD1. V shed 5 bases, J shed 8 bases, and the junction held 12 bases outside the gene matches. The CDR3 has 15 amino acids. Germline CDR1 PRHDT, CDR2 FYEKMQ (reference sequence). The DNA for the CDR3 is TGTGCCAGCAGCCCCAACAGGGGGCCGTCGAGGGGCTACACCTTC. Its protein is CASSPNRGPSRGYTF.

This clone was seen a single time. The V call is TRBV5-5, the J call TRBJ2-2; a weak D match, TRBD2 (7 bases). The V gene's germline CDR1 is SGHKS and CDR2 YYEKEE (reference sequence). V was trimmed by 4 bases and J by 0 bases, leaving 13 bases between them. This CDR3 comprises 16 residues. CDR3 bases: TGTGCCAGCAGCACCTGGGGGGGCCCGAACACCGGGGAGCTGTTTTTT. As protein: CASSTWGGPNTGELFF. Together with reference TRBV5-5 and TRBJ2-2, the CDR3 gives the full variable domain: DAGVTQSPTHLIKTRGQQVTLRCSPISGHKSVSWYQQVLGQGPQFIFQYYEKEERGRGNFPDRFSARQFPNYSSELNVNALLLGDSALYLCASSTWGGPNTGELFFGEGSRLTVL.

The V call is TRBV9, the J call TRBJ2-5, with 7 bases fitting TRBD1. With V trimmed by 2 bases and J by 4 bases, 11 bases remained unmatched. Per the germline V gene, CDR1 is SGDLS and CDR2 is YYNGEE. The CDR3 totals 16 residues. CDR3 loop: CASSVSGGRVGETQYF. The CDR3 bases are TGTGCCAGCAGCGTCTCAGGGGGTAGGGTAGGAGAGACCCAGTACTTC.

The chain uses TRBV4-3 and TRBJ1-5; the D gene is possibly TRBD1 (6 bases). CDR3 length equals 15 residues. In germline, CDR1 is LGHNA, CDR2 YSLEER. Between the trimmed V and J ends, which lost 0 bases and 6 bases, there was a span of 12 bases. The CDR3 sequence: CASSQDFRGGQPQHF. The CDR3 nucleotides are TGCGCCAGCAGCCAAGATTTTAGGGGGGGTCAGCCCCAGCATTTT.

This clone showed up just once. The rearrangement uses TRBV5-5 and TRBJ2-3; D may be TRBD1 (5 bases). The CDR3 consists of 15 residues. The germline V gene has CDR1 SGHKS and CDR2 YYEKEE (reference sequence). Trimming removed 1 base at V and 0 bases at J, with 9 bases between. The CDR3 reads CASSLWQGSTDTQYF. In DNA form, the CDR3 reads TGTGCCAGCAGCTTGTGGCAGGGCAGCACAGATACGCAGTATTTT.

The rearrangement joins TRBV6-6 to TRBJ1-1; unclear D gene. In germline, CDR1 is MNHNY, CDR2 SVGAGI (reference sequence). The CDR3 loop spans 14 amino acids. Trimming removed 5 bases from V and 7 bases from J, with 17 bases in between. Here the CDR3 DNA reads TGTGCCAGCAGTCGGGGTCTTGAGAGGGTTGAAGCTTTCTTT. Amino acids: CASSRGLERVEAFF.

This clone was seen only once. The chain is built from TRBV6-4 and TRBJ1-1; tentatively, D is TRBD1 (6 bases). V was shortened by 5 bases and J by 4 bases, with 11 bases between the two germline ends. In germline, CDR1 is MRHNA, CDR2 SNTAGT. The CDR3 length is 13 residues. Here the CDR3 reads CASSNRESTEAFF. In DNA form, the CDR3 reads TGTGCCAGCAGTAACAGGGAATCCACTGAAGCTTTCTTT.

The chain combines TRBV2 with TRBJ2-1; a weak D match, TRBD2 (7 bases). Germline V gives CDR1 SNHLY, CDR2 FYNNEI. CDR3 length equals 15 residues. The V end was cut by 7 bases, the J end by 3 bases, with 16 bases between. CDR3 DNA: TGTGCCAGCATCCTAGGGGGGGGCCTCTACAATGAGCAGTTCTTC. This codes for CASILGGGLYNEQFF.